These 19 T cell receptor beta chains share one sample of origin, sequenced in a study of T cells after yellow fever vaccination. TCRdb independently ran MiXCR on the 5' RACE reads; one entry per CDR3 protein. The profile shows 100,000 to 150,000 distinct CDR3 sequences, 12% to 15% of them singletons. The source material was CD8+ T cells sorted from PBMCs, sampled 5 days after the yellow fever booster vaccination. Receptors originate from a man aged 18 to 30 who received the YFV17D yellow fever vaccine.

The V call is TRBV4-1, the J call TRBJ2-1, with D perhaps matching TRBD2 (5 bases). Germline CDR1 and CDR2: MGHRA and YSYEKL. The CDR3 runs to 14 residues. Trimming took 1 base from V and 8 from J, leaving 12 bases between them. The CDR3 DNA sequence: TGCGCCAGCAGCCAAGGGAATCCGCGGGATGAGCAGTTCTTC. Its translation is CASSQGNPRDEQFF.

The sample holds a few counts of this clonotype. The genes are TRBV6-5 and TRBJ2-7; maybe TRBD2 (5 bases). CDR1 is MNHEY, CDR2 SVGAGI, per germline. The CDR3 spans 13 residues. V was pared by 5 bases and J by 4 bases, with 12 bases between. The CDR3 spells CASSNGDGYEQYV. The CDR3 DNA follows: TGTGCCAGCAGTAACGGGGATGGGTACGAGCAGTACGTC.

This clonotype was seen a handful of times. This sequence joins TRBV10-3 and TRBJ1-5; 9 bases align to TRBD1. CDR3 length: 16 residues. Per germline, CDR1 ENHRY and CDR2 SYGVKD. V trimming: 0 bases; J trimming: 4 bases; junction bases outside the gene matches: 4. CDR3 sequence reads: CAISESGTGRNQPQHF. CDR3 DNA: TGTGCCATCAGTGAGTCGGGGACAGGGCGTAATCAGCCCCAGCATTTT.

This clonotype was counted a few times. The chain uses TRBV27 and TRBJ1-6; TRBD1 is a possible D gene (6 bases). Trimming took 5 bases from V and 6 from J, leaving 20 bases between them. Germline CDR1 is MNHEY and CDR2 is SMNVEV (reference sequence). The CDR3 is 17 residues long. Here the CDR3 DNA reads TGTGCCAGCAGTGCATTATCCCCCGGGGGGGCTAATTCACCCCTCCACTTT. Its translation is CASSALSPGGANSPLHF.

This clonotype was picked up many times. The chain recombines TRBV4-1 with TRBJ1-1; TRBD1 might be the D (6 bases). The CDR3 runs 16 residues. V shed 0 bases and J shed 3 bases, with 14 bases lying between them. The germline CDR1 and CDR2 sequences are MGHRA and YSYEKL. The CDR3 here is CASSQEMARGYTEAFF. The DNA of the CDR3 is TGCGCCAGCAGCCAAGAGATGGCCAGGGGTTACACTGAAGCTTTCTTT.

This clonotype was counted only a few times. The genes are TRBV12-3 or TRBV12-4 and TRBJ1-3; D call uncertain. V gave up 7 bases and J gave up 0 bases, with 19 bases separating them. The CDR3 runs to 17 residues. This CDR3 is CASTLGRHPSSGNTIYF. The CDR3 coding sequence is TGTGCCAGCACCCTGGGGAGACACCCGAGCTCTGGAAACACCATATATTTT.

This clonotype was detected only a few times. The rearrangement joins TRBV29-1 to TRBJ2-7, with a weak D call TRBD2 (6 bases). Germline V gene sequence: CDR1 SQVTM, CDR2 ANQGSEA. V was cut by 7 bases and J by 2 bases, with 15 bases left in between. The CDR3 totals 13 residues. The DNA of the CDR3 is TGCAGCGCCGAGGCGGGGATGACCTACGAGCAGTACTTC. The encoded protein is CSAEAGMTYEQYF.

The CDR3 loop reads CASTPGQPTGELFF. CDR3 nucleotide sequence: TGTGCCAGCACCCCGGGACAGCCCACCGGGGAGCTGTTTTTT. The V gene is TRBV12-3 or TRBV12-4, the J gene TRBJ2-2; 7 nucleotides match TRBD1. With V trimmed by 7 bases and J by 4 bases, 6 bases remained unmatched. The CDR3 is 14 residues long.

V usage is TRBV11-2 and J usage is TRBJ2-1, with D tentatively TRBD1 or TRBD2 (5 bases each). This CDR3 has 16 amino acids. V dropped 2 bases and J dropped 6 bases, with 17 bases sitting between them. Germline V gene data show CDR1 as SGHAT and CDR2 as FQNNGV. CDR3 nucleotides: TGTGCCAGCAGCTTATGGGCCCTGGGGACCGGCAATGAGCAGTTCTTC. Protein product: CASSLWALGTGNEQFF.

This clonotype was seen more than once but under ten times. The chain has TRBV27 and TRBJ1-6; TRBD1 is a possible D gene (5 bases). V was clipped by 5 bases and J by 6 bases, with 5 bases between them. The CDR3 spans 12 residues. Per the germline V gene, CDR1 is MNHEY and CDR2 is SMNVEV (reference sequence). The DNA for the CDR3 is TGTGCCAGCAGTAGGGGTAATTCACCCCTCCACTTT. Translating gives CASSRGNSPLHF.

Only a few counts were recorded for this clonotype. In DNA form, the CDR3 reads TGTGCCAGCAGCTACGCCCCCGCAGGGGGCAAAGATACGCAGTATTTT. Translating gives CASSYAPAGGKDTQYF. The chain carries TRBV11-2 and TRBJ2-3, with 8 positions matching TRBD1. Per the germline V gene, CDR1 is SGHAT and CDR2 is FQNNGV. Trimming removed 4 bases from V and 5 bases from J; junction bases left unmatched: 11. This CDR3 contains 16 residues.

This clonotype was found a few times. This chain uses TRBV7-2 with TRBJ2-1, with 9 bases matching TRBD1. The germline V gene has CDR1 SGHTA and CDR2 FQGNSA. The CDR3 is 16 residues long. J gave up 9 bases and V 2 bases, and 11 bases lay outside the gene matches. CDR3 sequence (DNA): TGTGCCAGCAGCTTACACCCGGGACAGGGTTCAAGTGAGCAGTTCTTC. The encoded protein is CASSLHPGQGSSEQFF.

This clonotype was detected a few times. The rearrangement joins TRBV5-1 to TRBJ2-6, with TRBD2 matching over 10 bases. The V and J ends lost 1 base and 0 bases, in that order; junction bases with no gene match: 7. CDR3 length: 19 residues. CDR1 SGHRS and CDR2 YFSETQ come from the germline V gene. Here the CDR3 reads CASSLNGLAETSGANVLTF. The CDR3 DNA reads TGCGCCAGCAGCTTGAACGGACTAGCGGAAACCTCTGGGGCCAACGTCCTGACTTTC.

This clonotype was detected only a few times. CDR3: CASSGGGQTQYF. DNA for the CDR3: TGTGCCAGCAGTGGGGGGGGCCAGACCCAGTACTTC. This chain uses TRBV12-3 or TRBV12-4 with TRBJ2-5; tentatively, D is TRBD2 (7 bases). Trimming cost V 5 bases and J 6 bases, with 10 bases left between them. The CDR3 runs 12 residues.

CDR3 coding DNA: TGTGCCAGCAGCTCTAGCGGGGGGGCTGAGACCCAGTACTTC. It specifies CASSSSGGAETQYF. The rearrangement links TRBV13 to TRBJ2-5; 12 bases align to TRBD2. The CDR3 consists of 14 residues. The ends lost 4 bases at V and 5 bases at J; junction bases unmatched: 2. Germline V CDR1 and CDR2: PRHDT, FYEKMQ (reference sequence). Full variable domain (rest looked up from reference TRBV13 and TRBJ2-5): AAGVIQSPRHLIKEKRETATLKCYPIPRHDTVYWYQQGPGQDPQFLISFYEKMQSDKGSIPDRFSAQQFSDYHSELNMSSLELGDSALYFCASSSSGGAETQYFGPGTRLLVL.

The chain links TRBV29-1 to TRBJ1-1, with D hard to call. The CDR3 covers 12 residues. Trimming removed 6 bases from V and 7 bases from J, with 15 bases in between. Germline CDR1 reads SQVTM; CDR2 reads ANQGSEA. Written as DNA, the CDR3 is TGCAGCGTCCCCCGGACGGGTGGTGAAGCTTTCTTT. Its translation is CSVPRTGGEAFF.

This clonotype was picked up a small number of times. This chain uses TRBV20-1 with TRBJ2-2; 8 nucleotides line up with TRBD1. CDR1 DFQATT and CDR2 SNEGSKA come from the germline V gene (reference sequence). The CDR3 consists of 13 residues. Trimming at V came to 7 bases and at J to 2 bases, leaving 3 bases not matched to a gene. This chain's CDR3 is CSVQGENTGELFF. The CDR3 bases are TGCAGTGTACAGGGGGAAAACACCGGGGAGCTGTTTTTT.

The J gene is TRBJ2-1, the V gene TRBV4-2, with a weak D call TRBD2 (5 bases). Germline loops: CDR1 LGHNA, CDR2 YNFKEQ. The CDR3 length is 15 residues. V was cut by 0 bases and J by 4 bases, with 10 bases left in between. The CDR3 DNA reads as TGTGCCAGCAGCCAAGATGTACTAGGATACAATGAGCAGTTCTTC. Its translation is CASSQDVLGYNEQFF.

This clonotype was picked up a small number of times. The chain joins TRBV12-3 or TRBV12-4 to TRBJ2-5, with TRBD1 matching over 8 bases. The J segment lost 5 bases and the V segment lost 5 bases, leaving 7 bases of the junction unmatched. The length of the CDR3 is 14 residues. DNA for the CDR3: TGTGCCAGCAGTCTGGGACAGGCGGCGGAGACCCAGTACTTC. Its protein is CASSLGQAAETQYF.